Sequencing of this TCR beta chain was carried out in a study of CDR3 diversity in severe acne (dated by TCRdb to 2018 to 2020). About this clonotype: The antigen it binds to is not known. It has no much larger one-base neighbor in the sample; base qualities were not kept.

Libraries came from PCR. Sequenced on an Illumina HiSeq 2000. TCRdb reran the public reads through fastp at Q25 and MiXCR, keeping productive beta chains. Each CDR3 protein appears once, grouped with its most common genes and DNA. In this sample the table shows some 84,000 distinct CDR3 sequences, under 60% of which occur a single time. The ten largest clones add up to 13% to 15% of the sample. Between the V and J ends, shortened by 8 bases and 7 bases respectively, the junction contains 20 bases. The germline V gene yields MDHEN for CDR1 and SYDVKM for CDR2. The CDR3 measures 15 amino acids from cysteine to phenylalanine. The read is trimmed to its CDR3 DNA, 45 bases read in frame from base 1.

The material sequenced was blood. The receptor's source is a male donor in good health, without acne. Here the chain combines TRBV28 and TRBJ2-2; a tentative D match to TRBD2 spans 6 bases. Here the CDR3 is given as CASVKSSATGGELFF. The bases read TGTGCCAGCGTAAAGTCTAGCGCCACCGGCGGGGAGCTGTTTTTT.